These T cell receptor beta chains were read from a single sample in a study of cytomegalovirus exposure and HLA in healthy donors. TCRdb's table, derived via immunoSEQ multiplex PCR, lists solely in-frame clones and lacks some. The data show approximately 140,000 clones, 60% to 80% seen once. Sequenced input: PBMCs. The receptors shown here come from a female donor in good health and CMV-seronegative. Both conserved end residues are part of each CDR3. Each record gives: V gene, J gene, clone size, D gene, CDR3 DNA, CDR3 protein. The D gene is left open where the match is weak. A row's size may be missing; if present it is once, few, many or a size class.

TRBV6-5	TRBJ2-1	.	TRBD2	TGTGCCAGCAGTTACTCTAGCGGGGGGGGCCAGGATGAGCAGTTCTTC	CASSYSSGGGQDEQFF
TRBV9	TRBJ1-5	.	.	TGTGCCAGCAGTGGGGCAGGCAATCAGCCCCAGCATTTT	CASSGAGNQPQHF
TRBV23-1	TRBJ2-7	.	TRBD1	TGCGCCAGCAGTCAAGGGGGACAGAGTCACGAGCAGTACTTC	CASSQGGQSHEQYF
TRBV5-1	TRBJ2-7	.	TRBD2	TGCGCCAGCAGCCCGCGGGAGGGGGCAAGATCCTACGAGCAGTACTTC	CASSPREGARSYEQYF
TRBV27	TRBJ2-1	.	TRBD2	TGTGCCAGCAGTTTACGGGCTAGCGGGAGTCCCCGGGAGAGCTCCTACAATGAGCAGTTCTTC	CASSLRASGSPRESSYNEQFF
TRBV9	TRBJ2-5	few	.	TGTGCCAGCAGCGTCGGTAGCGACCCTTCCTGGGAGACCCAGTACTTC	CASSVGSDPSWETQYF
TRBV11-2	TRBJ1-1	.	TRBD1	TGTGCCAGCAGCACGTACCGCGCCGACAGGGGGCGTCTGGGCACTGAAGCTTTCTTT	CASSTYRADRGRLGTEAFF
TRBV5-1	TRBJ2-7	.	TRBD1	TGCGCCAGCAGCTGGACAGGCCCGGGCTACGAGCAGTACTTC	CASSWTGPGYEQYF
TRBV7-9	TRBJ2-2	.	.	TGTGCCAGCAGCTTAGGAACGGCGGTCACGAACACCGGGGAGCTGTTTTTT	CASSLGTAVTNTGELFF
TRBV7-8	TRBJ2-7	.	TRBD1	TGTGCCAGCAGCTCCCGGGACAGGGCCTACGAGCAGTACTTC	CASSSRDRAYEQYF
TRBV7-3	TRBJ2-3	.	.	TGTGCCAGCAGCTTAACACTACTACTCACAGATACGCAGTATTTT	CASSLTLLLTDTQYF
TRBV30	TRBJ2-1	.	TRBD1	TGTGCCTGGAAAGGGGGCCAGAGCTCCTACAATGAGCAGTTCTTC	CAWKGGQSSYNEQFF
TRBV5-1	TRBJ2-1	.	.	TGCGCCAGCAGCCACGGAGGGAACAATGAGCAGTTCTTC	CASSHGGNNEQFF
TRBV5-1	TRBJ2-5	once	TRBD1	TGCGCCAGCAGCTTGGTCAGGACAGGGCAGTACCAAGAGACCCAGTACTTC	CASSLVRTGQYQETQYF
TRBV28	TRBJ2-1	.	.	TGTGCCAGCAGTACTATCCTTTATCGCTACAATGAGCAGTTCTTC	CASSTILYRYNEQFF
TRBV11-1	TRBJ1-1	.	TRBD1	TGTGCCAGCAGCTTAGCACTCGGGACAGGGGCGGGCACTGAAGCTTTCTTT	CASSLALGTGAGTEAFF
TRBV7-3	TRBJ2-2	.	TRBD1	TGTGCCAGCAGCTTATTCAGGGGGCGCGACTGGGAGCTGTTTTTT	CASSLFRGRDWELFF
TRBV5-6	TRBJ1-1	.	TRBD1	TGTGCCAGCAGCTTGATACAGGGGGAGCCAGAAGCTTTCTTT	CASSLIQGEPEAFF
TRBV6-4	TRBJ2-2	.	.	TGTGCCAGCAGTGACGGGACTCACACCGGGGAGCTGTTTTTT	CASSDGTHTGELFF
TRBV19	TRBJ2-1	.	TRBD2	TGTGCCAGTAGTATATCGGGACTAGCGAATGAGCAGTTCTTC	CASSISGLANEQFF
TRBV10-3	TRBJ1-5	.	TRBD1	TGTGCCATCAGTGATGGACAGGGACATCAGCCCCAGCATTTT	CAISDGQGHQPQHF
TRBV18	TRBJ1-5	.	.	TGTGCCAGCTCACCAGGGAGTAATAGCAATCAGCCCCAGCATTTT	CASSPGSNSNQPQHF
TRBV18	TRBJ1-3	.	TRBD1	TGTGCCAGCTCACCGGGGACAGGCCAAGCGGCTGGAAACACCATATATTTT	CASSPGTGQAAGNTIYF
TRBV11-2	TRBJ2-7	many	TRBD2	TGTGCCAGCAGCTTAGACGGGAGGTACGAGCAGTACTTC	CASSLDGRYEQYF
TRBV27	TRBJ1-5	.	.	TGTGCCAGCAGTTTTACCGGAGTTAGCAATCAGCCCCAGCATTTT	CASSFTGVSNQPQHF
TRBV18	TRBJ2-7	.	TRBD2	TGTGCCAGCTCACGGGACGGGACTAGCTACGAGCAGTACTTC	CASSRDGTSYEQYF
TRBV9	TRBJ1-5	.	TRBD1	TGTGCCAGCAGCGTAGGACCTGACAGGGGCAATCAGCCCCAGCATTTT	CASSVGPDRGNQPQHF
TRBV27	TRBJ2-7	.	TRBD1	TGTGCCAGTAGGATCTTGACAGGGGATAGCGAGCAGTACTTC	CASRILTGDSEQYF
TRBV10-3	TRBJ2-7	once	.	TGTGCCATCAGTGAGTTAGGGACATCATCCTACGAGCAGTACTTC	CAISELGTSSYEQYF
TRBV6-6	TRBJ2-7	few	TRBD2	TGTGCCAGCAGTTACTCTGCGGGACTAGGGTCCTGCTGCTTC	CASSYSAGLGSCCF
TRBV19	TRBJ2-7	.	TRBD2	TGTGCCAGTAGTGACGCCCCCGGGACTAGCGGGCAGTACTTC	CASSDAPGTSGQYF
TRBV7-3	TRBJ1-2	.	TRBD1	TGTGCCAGCAGCCCCTGGACAGGGAGTACCGATGGCTACACCTTC	CASSPWTGSTDGYTF
TRBV6-5	TRBJ2-7	.	.	TGTGCCAGCATAGGAGGGAGGTCCTACGAGCAGTACTTC	CASIGGRSYEQYF
TRBV6-1	TRBJ1-2	.	TRBD1	TGTGCCAGCGGATGGACAGGGTCCTATGGCTACACCTTC	CASGWTGSYGYTF
TRBV28	TRBJ2-7	.	TRBD2	TGTGCCAGCAGCCCCAGACTAGCGGGAGGAGAGCAGTACTTC	CASSPRLAGGEQYF
TRBV5-1	TRBJ1-1	.	TRBD1	TGCGCCAGCAGCCCGATGACAGGGGGCGATTTAAGGGACACTGAAGCTTTCTTT	CASSPMTGGDLRDTEAFF
TRBV9	TRBJ2-3	.	.	TGTGCCAGCAGCGTAACGCGGGATCTCGGACGAGATACGCAGTATTTT	CASSVTRDLGRDTQYF
TRBV4-1	TRBJ1-3	.	TRBD1	TGCGCCAGCAGCCAGATGGACAGGGGAGGAAACACCATATATTTT	CASSQMDRGGNTIYF
TRBV19	TRBJ1-5	.	.	TGTGCCAGTAGGGGTATCCAGGTGAATCAGCCCCAGCATTTT	CASRGIQVNQPQHF
TRBV20-1	TRBJ2-5	.	.	TGCAGTGCAGGGGGTAGGGAGACCCAGTACTTC	CSAGGRETQYF
TRBV6-1	TRBJ2-5	.	.	TGTGCCAGCAGTGAGACAAAGCAAGAGACCCAGTACTTC	CASSETKQETQYF
TRBV7-2	TRBJ1-1	.	TRBD1	TGTGCCAGCAGCCGCGACAGGGGGAACACTGAAGCTTTCTTT	CASSRDRGNTEAFF
TRBV27	TRBJ2-3	once	.	TGTGCCAGCAGTTTGGCGGCCCGGGCGGGAAGCACAGATACGCAGTATTTT	CASSLAARAGSTDTQYF
TRBV19	TRBJ2-2	.	TRBD2	TGTGCCACCCTTTCCAGGCGGGAGGGGGGCGGGGAGCTGTTTTTT	CATLSRREGGGELFF
TRBV29-1	TRBJ1-1	.	.	TGCAGCGTTGGATTGCTCTCTAAACAGGGCCCCCTGTTTGAAGCTTTCTTT	CSVGLLSKQGPLFEAFF
TRBV5-1	TRBJ2-7	once	TRBD1	TGCGCCAGCAGCTTGGTAACAGGGGCAGCCTACGAGCAGTACTTC	CASSLVTGAAYEQYF
TRBV29-1	TRBJ2-7	.	TRBD1	TGCAGCGTTGAAGAGGGGGGACAGGGGCAGCGCGAGCAGTACTTC	CSVEEGGQGQREQYF
TRBV5-4	TRBJ1-1	.	TRBD1	TGTGCCAGCAGCCCGGCGGACAGGCTGAAAGAAGCTTTCTTT	CASSPADRLKEAFF